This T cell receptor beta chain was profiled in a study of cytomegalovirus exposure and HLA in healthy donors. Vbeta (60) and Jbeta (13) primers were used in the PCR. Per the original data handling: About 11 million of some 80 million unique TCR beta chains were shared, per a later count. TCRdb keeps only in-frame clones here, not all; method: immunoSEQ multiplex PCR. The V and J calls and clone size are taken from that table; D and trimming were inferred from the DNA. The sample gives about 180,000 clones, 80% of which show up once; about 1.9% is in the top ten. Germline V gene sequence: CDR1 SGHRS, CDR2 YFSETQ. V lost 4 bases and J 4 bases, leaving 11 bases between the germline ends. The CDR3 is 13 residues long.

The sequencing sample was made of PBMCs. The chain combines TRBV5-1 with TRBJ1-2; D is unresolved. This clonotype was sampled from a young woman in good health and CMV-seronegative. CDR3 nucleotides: TGCGCCAGCAGCCGGTATACGGGCTATGGCTACACCTTC. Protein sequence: CASSRYTGYGYTF.